One and the same sample provided the 4 T cell receptor beta chains below, sequenced in a study of blood T cell repertoires in COVID-19. Sequenced by immunoSEQ multiplex PCR; TCRdb stores in-frame clones only, minus some. The data hold some 300,000 clones, with 75% to 90% observed a single time. Sequencing input: peripheral blood. The receptors originated from a woman aged 45-60 years with COVID-19, enrolled during active disease.

This clone showed up just once. This chain links TRBV7-8 with TRBJ2-7; 7 bases align to TRBD1. CDR1 SGHVS and CDR2 FQNEAQ come from the germline V gene. The CDR3 loop spans 16 amino acids. Losses at the gene ends were 4 bases for V and 5 bases for J; bases not matched to a gene: 14. The CDR3, as DNA: TGTGCCAGCAGCTACGGAGTCAGGGGGTCGAGTGACGAGCAGTACTTC. Amino acids: CASSYGVRGSSDEQYF.

The chain couples TRBV19 to TRBJ2-7; tentative D call: TRBD2 (5 bases). Germline lookup yields CDR1 LNHDA and CDR2 SQIVND (reference sequence). The CDR3 extends over 11 amino acids. Deletions cut 9 bases from V and 3 bases from J, with 9 bases between. The CDR3 DNA reads as TGTGCCAGCGCGGGTAGCTACGAGCAGTACTTC. It codes for CASAGSYEQYF. Complete variable domain (other parts from reference TRBV19 and TRBJ2-7): DGGITQSPKYLFRKEGQNVTLSCEQNLNHDAMYWYRQDPGQGLRLIYYSQIVNDFQKGDIAEGYSVSREKKESFPLTVTSAQKNPTAFYLCASAGSYEQYFGPGTRLTVT.

The chain employs TRBV14 and TRBJ2-7, with D hard to call. Trimming took 2 bases from V and 4 from J, leaving 6 bases between them. The CDR3 is made up of 12 amino acids. Germline assignment: CDR1 SGHDN and CDR2 FVKESK. The CDR3 is CASSQQRYEQYF. In nucleotides, the CDR3 is TGTGCCAGCAGCCAACAGAGGTACGAGCAGTACTTC. The variable domain in full, with the rest retrieved from reference TRBV14 and TRBJ2-7, is EAGVTQFPSHSVIEKGQTVTLRCDPISGHDNLYWYRRVMGKEIKFLLHFVKESKQDESGMPNNRFLAERTGGTYSTLKVQPAELEDSGVYFCASSQQRYEQYFGPGTRLTVT.

This chain links TRBV9 with TRBJ2-5; 9 positions agree with TRBD2. Germline loops: CDR1 SGDLS, CDR2 YYNGEE. V lost 0 bases to trimming and J lost 4 bases; unmatched junction nucleotides: 7. The CDR3 covers 16 residues. Here the CDR3 DNA reads TGTGCCAGCAGCGTAGTCTCTAGCGGGACGTTAGAGACCCAGTACTTC. It specifies CASSVVSSGTLETQYF.